A single sample is the source of the 9 T cell receptor beta chains below, sequenced in a study of graft-versus-host responses after intestinal transplantation. Time point reported: postoperative day 105 after intestinal transplantation (dayNNNN = postoperative day). Sequencing was performed with immunoSEQ multiplex PCR; in TCRdb, only in-frame clones are kept and a portion is missing. The repertoire includes over 9,000 clones, roughly 92% of them detected once, and more than 3% sits in the top ten. Sequenced here: PBMCs, sampled 105 days after intestinal transplantation. Source of these receptors: a human patient who received an intestinal transplant, so some T cells may come from the graft donor.

This chain uses TRBV29-1 with TRBJ1-5; 8 nucleotides agree with TRBD1. Germline-derived CDR1 and CDR2 are SQVTM and ANQGSEA. The CDR3 totals 14 residues. V lost 5 bases to trimming and J lost 4 bases; unmatched junction nucleotides: 7. CDR3 in DNA: TGCAGCGTTCCTGGGACAGGACCAAATCAGCCCCAGCATTTT. It specifies CSVPGTGPNQPQHF.

This chain links TRBV2 with TRBJ1-2; D unclear. V was trimmed by 8 bases and J by 4 bases, leaving 11 bases between them. This CDR3 region has 12 residues. The germline V gene encodes CDR1 SNHLY and CDR2 FYNNEI. CDR3 nucleotides: TGTGCCAGCCTAGGGCGGATCTATGGCTACACCTTC. This sequence encodes CASLGRIYGYTF.

The V and J genes are TRBV19 and TRBJ1-5; possibly TRBD1 for D (5 bases). Germline V gives CDR1 LNHDA, CDR2 SQIVND (reference sequence). This CDR3 is 16 amino acids long. Trimming took 3 bases from V and 1 from J, leaving 13 bases between them. DNA of the CDR3: TGTGCCAGTAGTATCGCTGGGGGGGTAAGCAATCAGCCCCAGCATTTT. Protein product: CASSIAGGVSNQPQHF.

This clone was found a few times. This chain uses TRBV2 with TRBJ2-4; the D is unclear. Trimming took 2 bases from V and 0 from J, leaving 2 bases between them. CDR1 SNHLY and CDR2 FYNNEI come from the germline V gene. The CDR3 spans 13 residues. This chain's CDR3 is CASSELAKNIQYF. The CDR3 coding sequence is TGTGCCAGCAGTGAACTAGCCAAAAACATTCAGTACTTC.

The V and J genes are TRBV14 and TRBJ2-5; D is undetermined. The germline V and J ends were trimmed by 3 bases and 5 bases, with 13 bases remaining between them. The CDR3 extends over 14 amino acids. Germline values: CDR1 SGHDN, CDR2 FVKESK. DNA for the CDR3: TGTGCCAGCAGCCATGGACGGTCCAGGGAGACCCAGTACTTC. As protein: CASSHGRSRETQYF.

This clone was observed once. The chain couples TRBV30 to TRBJ1-2; unclear D gene. Per the germline V gene, CDR1 is GTSNPN and CDR2 is SVGIG (reference sequence). The V and J ends lost 0 bases and 6 bases respectively, with 17 bases between them. The CDR3 totals 15 residues. CDR3 nucleotide sequence: TGTGCCTGGAGTGTACCGGGGTCCCGTTGGAATGGCTACACCTTC. This sequence encodes CAWSVPGSRWNGYTF. Full variable domain (missing parts from reference TRBV30 and TRBJ1-2): SQTIHQWPATLVQPVGSPLSLECTVEGTSNPNLYWYRQAAGRGLQLLFYSVGIGQISSEVPQNLSASRPQDRQFILSSKKLLLSDSGFYLCAWSVPGSRWNGYTFGSGTRLTVV.

The V and J genes are TRBV4-2 and TRBJ2-5, with 8 bases aligning to TRBD1. TRBJ2-7 explains the end of the DNA better; the J call may be wrong. CDR3 length: 15 residues. Germline values: CDR1 LGHNA, CDR2 YNFKEQ. The CDR3 sequence: CASSQDQGAPYEQYF. The DNA for the CDR3 is TGTGCCAGCAGCCAAGATCAGGGGGCCCCCTACGAGCAGTACTTC.

The chain recombines TRBV6-6 with TRBJ1-5; no firm D call. The CDR3 runs to 15 residues. CDR1 MNHNY and CDR2 SVGAGI come from the germline V gene (reference sequence). With 5 bases removed from V and 0 bases from J, the gap between germline ends came to 11 bases. CDR3 in amino acids: CASSGVDYSNQPQHF. In nucleotides, the CDR3 is TGTGCCAGCAGTGGAGTTGATTATAGCAATCAGCCCCAGCATTTT.

This clone came up once. V gene TRBV30 combines with J gene TRBJ2-6; D is unclear. The germline V gene has CDR1 GTSNPN and CDR2 SVGIG (reference sequence). V lost 0 bases, J lost 0 bases, and 18 bases lay in between. The CDR3 sequence is 19 residues long. The CDR3 DNA sequence: TGTGCCTGGAGTGTTATGGGTGCGTGGTTTAACTCTGGGGCCAACGTCCTGACTTTC. Its protein is CAWSVMGAWFNSGANVLTF.